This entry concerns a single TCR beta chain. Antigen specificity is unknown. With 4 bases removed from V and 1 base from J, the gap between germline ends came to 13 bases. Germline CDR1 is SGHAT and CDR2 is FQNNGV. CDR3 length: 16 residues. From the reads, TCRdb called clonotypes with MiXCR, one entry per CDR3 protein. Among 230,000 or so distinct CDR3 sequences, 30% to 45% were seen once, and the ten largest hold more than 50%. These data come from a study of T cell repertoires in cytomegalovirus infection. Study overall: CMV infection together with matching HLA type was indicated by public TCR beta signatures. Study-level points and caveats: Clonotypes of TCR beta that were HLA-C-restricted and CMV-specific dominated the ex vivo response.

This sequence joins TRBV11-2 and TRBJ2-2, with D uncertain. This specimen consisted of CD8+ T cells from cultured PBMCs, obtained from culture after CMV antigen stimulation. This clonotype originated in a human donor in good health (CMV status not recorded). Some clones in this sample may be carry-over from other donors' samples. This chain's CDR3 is CASSSSAGKNTGELFF. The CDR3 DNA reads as TGTGCCAGCAGCTCGTCGGCAGGAAAGAACACCGGGGAGCTGTTTTTT.